This T cell receptor (beta chain) was observed in a study of control samples from healthy donors and cancer patients. Germline V lookup: CDR1 SNHLY, CDR2 FYNNEI. Between the trimmed V and J ends, which lost 8 bases and 14 bases, there was a span of 18 bases. The CDR3 has 12 residues. Only in-frame clones appear in the TCRdb table, and some are missing; sequencing was by immunoSEQ multiplex PCR. The sample has about 79,000 clones; 80% to 95% are singletons. This receptor was taken from a woman aged 35 to 49 with lung cancer. Source material: PBMCs. V usage is TRBV2 and J usage is TRBJ1-4, with no clear D. The CDR3 region is CASPSGFAFLFF. DNA of the CDR3: TGTGCCAGCCCGTCGGGCTTTGCATTCCTGTTTTTT.